The rows below give T cell receptor beta chains drawn from one sample of a study of cytomegalovirus exposure and HLA in healthy donors. Profiling relied on immunoSEQ multiplex PCR, and the TCRdb table lists in-frame clones only, not all of them. The sample lists about 140,000 clones, 73% occurring once. Material for sequencing was PBMCs. The receptors shown here come from a human donor in good health. Both conserved end residues are part of each CDR3.

v_call cdr3_aa
TRBV2 CASSFQGLPSGNTIYF
TRBV4-1 CASSQVGLGLKTQYF
TRBV28 CASSLLAGLGTTQYF
TRBV30 CAWSVTRVETEAFF
TRBV5-4 CASSSLNEQFF
TRBV6-1 CASRDRGTEAFF
TRBV2 CASRGGPGGHEQYF
TRBV29-1 CSGGGTGSHEQYF
TRBV2 CASSVDSSVTEAFF
TRBV5-4 CASRLQGGEQYF
TRBV5-1 CASTTGQTSGANVLTF
TRBV2 CASSSGGGSPQYF
TRBV27 CASSLKRGGQGLNTEAFF
TRBV4-2 CASSQVTGMSNQPQHF
TRBV29-1 CSVVGQGASYGYTF
TRBV19 CASRSRVMNTEAFF
TRBV13 CASSGGFYEQYF
TRBV7-6 CASSLMSGGYSYNEQFF
TRBV5-1 CASSLDSRQGVYNEQFF
TRBV28 CASRGAYEQYF
TRBV25-1 CASRPRGFAFGGYTF
TRBV10-1 CASSYDRESTDTQYF
TRBV11-2 CASSGGGTEAFF
TRBV6-6 CASSYQRGHEYEQYF
TRBV29-1 CSVDLQNSRYNEQFF
TRBV11-3 CASSDRDRGNYGYTF
TRBV4-1 CASSQAGREQYF
TRBV7-3 CASSQSGQGADTQYF
TRBV6-5 CASSYSAGGNTEAFF
TRBV19 CASSIRSSGGYTDTQYF
TRBV19 CASSKWSGTSTDTQYF
TRBV25-1 CASRDLDSSREQFF
TRBV7-6 CASSHSGGSYNEQFF
TRBV7-2 CASSLGLEAQYF
TRBV29-1 CSVEVAGGLEQYF
TRBV28 CASSLSYYEQYF
TRBV6-1 CASSASSGNQPQHF
TRBV6-5 CASSYTLEAYNEQFF
TRBV13 CASSLAGQMNTEAFF
TRBV6-6 CASSTTNSGYEQYF
TRBV6-5 CASTRQGYNSPLHF
TRBV27 CASSSQTSGGQETQYF
TRBV7-3 CASSLTGHDTEAFF
TRBV6-1 CASRFTGVGEKLFF
TRBV5-4 CASTLAGRAEAFF
TRBV5-1 CASSLVSDEQFF
TRBV6-1 CASSTTGDQPQHF
TRBV10-3 CAISDGTGGDTQYF
TRBV27 CASSLRGSYNEQFF
TRBV2 CASSNLGPGGSGNTIYF
TRBV13 CASSHTRGSYTEAFF
TRBV6-5 CASSSGGHNEQFF
TRBV9 CASSVGGAGGGNEQFF
TRBV2 CASSEGWESEQFF